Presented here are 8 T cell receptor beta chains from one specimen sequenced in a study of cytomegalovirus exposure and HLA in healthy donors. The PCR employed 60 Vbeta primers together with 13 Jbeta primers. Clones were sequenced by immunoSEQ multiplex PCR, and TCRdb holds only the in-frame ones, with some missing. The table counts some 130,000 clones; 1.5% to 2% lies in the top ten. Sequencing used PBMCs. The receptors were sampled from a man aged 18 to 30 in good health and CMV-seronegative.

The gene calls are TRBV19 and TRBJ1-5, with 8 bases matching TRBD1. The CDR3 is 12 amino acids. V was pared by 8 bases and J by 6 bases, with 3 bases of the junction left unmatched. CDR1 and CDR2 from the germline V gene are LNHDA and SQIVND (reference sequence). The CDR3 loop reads CASQGASQPQHF. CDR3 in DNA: TGTGCCAGTCAGGGGGCAAGTCAGCCCCAGCATTTT.

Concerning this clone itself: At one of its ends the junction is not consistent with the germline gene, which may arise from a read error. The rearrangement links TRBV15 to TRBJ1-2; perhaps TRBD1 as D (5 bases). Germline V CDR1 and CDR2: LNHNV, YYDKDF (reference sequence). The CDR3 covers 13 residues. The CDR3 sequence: CATSRAMLKGYTF. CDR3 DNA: TGTGCCACGAGCAGGGCCATGTTAAAGGGCTACACCTTC. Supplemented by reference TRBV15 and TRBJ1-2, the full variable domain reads DAMVIQNPRYQVTQFGKPVTLSCSQTLNHNVMYWYQQKSSQAPKLLFHYYDKDFNNEADTPDNFQSRRPNTSFCFLDIRSPGLGDTAMYLCATSRAMLKGYTFGSGTRLTVV.

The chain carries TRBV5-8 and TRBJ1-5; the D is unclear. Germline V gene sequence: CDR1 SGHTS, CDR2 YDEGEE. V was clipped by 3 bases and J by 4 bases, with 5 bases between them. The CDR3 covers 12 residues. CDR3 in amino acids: CASSSLNQPQHF. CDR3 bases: TGTGCCAGCAGCTCCCTTAATCAGCCCCAGCATTTT. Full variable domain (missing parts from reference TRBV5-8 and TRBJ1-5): EAGVTQSPTHLIKTRGQQATLRCSPISGHTSVYWYQQALGLGLQFLLWYDEGEERNRGNFPPRFSGRQFPNYSSELNVNALELEDSALYLCASSSLNQPQHFGDGTRLSIL.

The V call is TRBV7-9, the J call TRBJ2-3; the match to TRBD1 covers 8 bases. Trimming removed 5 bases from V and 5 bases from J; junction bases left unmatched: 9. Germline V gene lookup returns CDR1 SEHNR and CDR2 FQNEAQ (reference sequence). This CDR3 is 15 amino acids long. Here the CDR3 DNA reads TGTGCCAGCAGCCCCCGGACAGGGCAGGGAGATACGCAGTATTTT. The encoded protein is CASSPRTGQGDTQYF.

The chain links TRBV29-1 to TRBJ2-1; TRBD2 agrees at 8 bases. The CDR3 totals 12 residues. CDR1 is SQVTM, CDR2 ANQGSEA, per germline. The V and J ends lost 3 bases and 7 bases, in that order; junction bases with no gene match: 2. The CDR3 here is CSVEPSGNEQFF. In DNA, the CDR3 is TGCAGCGTTGAGCCTAGCGGGAATGAGCAGTTCTTC.

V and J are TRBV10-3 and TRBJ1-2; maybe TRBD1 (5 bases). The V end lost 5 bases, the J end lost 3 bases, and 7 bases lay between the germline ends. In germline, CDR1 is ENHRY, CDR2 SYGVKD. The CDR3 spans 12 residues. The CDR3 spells CAISQQDYGYTF. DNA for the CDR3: TGTGCCATCAGTCAACAGGACTATGGCTACACCTTC.

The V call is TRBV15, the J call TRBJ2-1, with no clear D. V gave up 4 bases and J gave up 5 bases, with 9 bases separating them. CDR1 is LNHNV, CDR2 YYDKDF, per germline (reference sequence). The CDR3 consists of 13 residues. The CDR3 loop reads CATSTNRDNEQFF. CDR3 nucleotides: TGTGCCACCAGCACTAACAGAGACAATGAGCAGTTCTTC.

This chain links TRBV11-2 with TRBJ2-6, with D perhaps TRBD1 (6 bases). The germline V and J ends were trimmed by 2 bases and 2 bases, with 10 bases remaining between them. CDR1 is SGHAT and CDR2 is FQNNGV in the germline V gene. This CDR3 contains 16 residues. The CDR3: CASSLLTGAGANVLTF. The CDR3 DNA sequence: TGTGCCAGCAGCTTACTGACAGGAGCTGGGGCCAACGTCCTGACTTTC.